The clone carrying this T cell receptor beta chain occurred a few times. Its antigen is unknown. V gave up 7 bases and J gave up 7 bases, with 11 bases separating them. The germline gives CDR1 SNHLY, CDR2 FYNNEI. The CDR3 spans 13 residues. RNA transcripts gave rise to amplified TCR beta CDR3 regions. HTBI primers were employed in a first-round RT-PCR of the TCR CDR3. Each CDR3 protein is one row after TCRdb ran MiXCR on the multiplex PCR reads. The data hold hundreds of thousands of distinct CDR3 sequences, with 15% to 20% observed a single time. This entry belongs to a study of T cells in Graves' hyperthyroidism and ophthalmopathy. Notes on the study in general: Separation of ophthalmopathy from stable hyperthyroidism was achieved by a 13 V-J model. Researchers found most expanded thyroid clonotypes above 0.001 in blood as well.

The source of the PBMCs was 10 ml of fresh peripheral blood. The J gene is TRBJ1-6, the V gene TRBV2; D remains unclear. Sequencing was done on a sample of blood. This receptor was obtained from a woman under 40 with Graves' hyperthyroidism. In DNA form, the CDR3 reads TGTGCCAGCAAATCAGAAAACAATTCACCCCTCCACTTT. It specifies CASKSENNSPLHF.